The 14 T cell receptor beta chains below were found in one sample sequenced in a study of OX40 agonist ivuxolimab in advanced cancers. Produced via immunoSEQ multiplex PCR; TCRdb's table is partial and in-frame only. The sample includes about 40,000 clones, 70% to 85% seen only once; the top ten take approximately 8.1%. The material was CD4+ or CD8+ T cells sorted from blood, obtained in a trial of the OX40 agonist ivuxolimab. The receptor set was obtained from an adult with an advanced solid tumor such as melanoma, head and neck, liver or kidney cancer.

The CDR3 DNA follows: TGCAGCGTTGAAGATCGTGGACAGTCAGCTGATACGCAGTATTTT. Translation: CSVEDRGQSADTQYF. The chain has TRBV29-1 and TRBJ2-3; tentatively, D is TRBD1 (6 bases). V was cut by 0 bases and J by 6 bases, with 16 bases left in between. This CDR3 contains 15 residues. Germline V gene sequence: CDR1 SQVTM, CDR2 ANQGSEA.

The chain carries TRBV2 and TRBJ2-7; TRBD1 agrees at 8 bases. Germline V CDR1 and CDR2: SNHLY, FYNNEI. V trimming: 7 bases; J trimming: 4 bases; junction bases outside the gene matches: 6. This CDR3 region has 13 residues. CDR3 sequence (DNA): TGTGCCAGCACTCCGACAGGGGTATACGAGCAGTACTTC. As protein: CASTPTGVYEQYF.

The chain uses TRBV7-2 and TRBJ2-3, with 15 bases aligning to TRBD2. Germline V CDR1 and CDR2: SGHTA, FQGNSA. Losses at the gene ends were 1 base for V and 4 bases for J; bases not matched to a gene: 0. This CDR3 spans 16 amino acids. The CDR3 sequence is CASSLGTSGRADTQYF. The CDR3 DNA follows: TGTGCCAGCAGCTTAGGGACTAGCGGGAGGGCAGATACGCAGTATTTT.

CDR3: CASSIVPRTQEGYTF. In DNA, the CDR3 is TGTGCCAGTAGTATAGTCCCCCGGACCCAGGAGGGCTACACCTTC. V gene TRBV19 combines with J gene TRBJ1-2; no firm D call. This CDR3 region has 15 residues. The germline CDR1 and CDR2 sequences are LNHDA and SQIVND (reference sequence). V was trimmed by 1 base and J by 8 bases, leaving 17 bases between them. Full variable domain (rest looked up from reference TRBV19 and TRBJ1-2): DGGITQSPKYLFRKEGQNVTLSCEQNLNHDAMYWYRQDPGQGLRLIYYSQIVNDFQKGDIAEGYSVSREKKESFPLTVTSAQKNPTAFYLCASSIVPRTQEGYTFGSGTRLTVV.

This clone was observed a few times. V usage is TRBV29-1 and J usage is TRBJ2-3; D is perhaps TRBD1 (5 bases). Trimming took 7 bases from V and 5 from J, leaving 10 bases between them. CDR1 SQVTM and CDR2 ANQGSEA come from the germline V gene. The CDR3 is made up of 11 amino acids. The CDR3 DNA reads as TGCAGCGCCCGTAGGGGAGATACGCAGTATTTT. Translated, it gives CSARRGDTQYF.

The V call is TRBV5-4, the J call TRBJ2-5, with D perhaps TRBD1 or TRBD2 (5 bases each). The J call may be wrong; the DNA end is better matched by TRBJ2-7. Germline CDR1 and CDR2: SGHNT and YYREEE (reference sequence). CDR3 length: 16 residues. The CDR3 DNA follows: TGTGCCAGCAGCAATACGGGACGCCGGGCGGTCCTCGAGCAGTACTTC. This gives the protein CASSNTGRRAVLEQYF.

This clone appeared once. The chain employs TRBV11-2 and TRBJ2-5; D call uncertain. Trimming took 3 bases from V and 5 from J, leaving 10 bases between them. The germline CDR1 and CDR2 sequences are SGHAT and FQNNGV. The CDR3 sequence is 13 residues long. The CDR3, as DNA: TGTGCCAGCAGCTTGTGGCGGCGGGAGACCCAGTACTTC. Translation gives CASSLWRRETQYF.

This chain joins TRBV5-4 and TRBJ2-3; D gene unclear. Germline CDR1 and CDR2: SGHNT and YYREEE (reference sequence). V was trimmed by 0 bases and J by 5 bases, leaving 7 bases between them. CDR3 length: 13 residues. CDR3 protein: CASSLDRQDTQYF. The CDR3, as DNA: TGTGCCAGCAGCTTGGACAGACAAGATACGCAGTATTTT.

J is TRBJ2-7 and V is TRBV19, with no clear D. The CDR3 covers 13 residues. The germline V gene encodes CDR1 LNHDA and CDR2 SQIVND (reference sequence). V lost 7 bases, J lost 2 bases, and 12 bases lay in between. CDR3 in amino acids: CASIDTRTYEQYF. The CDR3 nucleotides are TGTGCCAGTATTGACACCCGAACCTACGAGCAGTACTTC.

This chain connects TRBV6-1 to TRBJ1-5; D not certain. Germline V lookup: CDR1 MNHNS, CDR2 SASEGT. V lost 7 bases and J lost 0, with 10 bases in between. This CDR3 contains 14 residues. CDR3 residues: CASIAGYSNQPQHF. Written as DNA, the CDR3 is TGTGCCAGCATCGCAGGTTATAGCAATCAGCCCCAGCATTTT.

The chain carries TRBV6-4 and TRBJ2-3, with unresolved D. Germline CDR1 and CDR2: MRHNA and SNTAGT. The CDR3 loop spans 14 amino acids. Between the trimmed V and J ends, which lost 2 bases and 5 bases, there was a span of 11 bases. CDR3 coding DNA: TGTGCCAGCAGTGACCACCATCTAGGAGATACGCAGTATTTT. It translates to CASSDHHLGDTQYF.

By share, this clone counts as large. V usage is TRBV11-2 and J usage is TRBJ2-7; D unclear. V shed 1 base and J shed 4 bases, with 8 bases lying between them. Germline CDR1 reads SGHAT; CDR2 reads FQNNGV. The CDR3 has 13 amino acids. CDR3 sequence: CASSLGPNYEQYF. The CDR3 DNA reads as TGTGCCAGCAGCTTAGGACCCAATTACGAGCAGTACTTC.

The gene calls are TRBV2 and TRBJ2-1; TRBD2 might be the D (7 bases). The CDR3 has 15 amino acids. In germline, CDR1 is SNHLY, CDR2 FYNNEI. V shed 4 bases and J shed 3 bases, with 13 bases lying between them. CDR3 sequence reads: CASSVGEGGYNEQFF. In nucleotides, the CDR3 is TGTGCCAGCAGTGTGGGGGAGGGGGGCTACAATGAGCAGTTCTTC.

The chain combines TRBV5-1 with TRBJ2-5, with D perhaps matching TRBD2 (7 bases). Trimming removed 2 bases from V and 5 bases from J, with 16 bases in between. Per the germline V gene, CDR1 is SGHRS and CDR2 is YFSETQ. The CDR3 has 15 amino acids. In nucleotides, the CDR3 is TGCGCCAGCAGCTTCTTCAGGGGAGGGCTGGAGACCCAGTACTTC. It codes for CASSFFRGGLETQYF.